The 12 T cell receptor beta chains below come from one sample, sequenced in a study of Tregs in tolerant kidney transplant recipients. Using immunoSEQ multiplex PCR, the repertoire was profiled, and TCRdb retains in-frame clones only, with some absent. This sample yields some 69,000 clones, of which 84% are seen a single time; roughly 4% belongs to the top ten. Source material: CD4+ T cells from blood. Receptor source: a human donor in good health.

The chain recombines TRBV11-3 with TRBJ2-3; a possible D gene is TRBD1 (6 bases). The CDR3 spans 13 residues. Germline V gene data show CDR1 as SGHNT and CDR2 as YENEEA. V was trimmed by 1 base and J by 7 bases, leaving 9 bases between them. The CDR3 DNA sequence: TGTGCCAGCAGCTTAGGAACAGGGAATACGCAGTATTTT. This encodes CASSLGTGNTQYF.

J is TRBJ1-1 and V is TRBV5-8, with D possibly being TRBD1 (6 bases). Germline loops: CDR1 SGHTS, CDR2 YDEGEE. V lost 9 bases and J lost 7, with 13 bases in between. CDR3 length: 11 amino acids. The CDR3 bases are TGTGCCAACTTCAGGGGACATGAAGCTTTCTTT. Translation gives CANFRGHEAFF.

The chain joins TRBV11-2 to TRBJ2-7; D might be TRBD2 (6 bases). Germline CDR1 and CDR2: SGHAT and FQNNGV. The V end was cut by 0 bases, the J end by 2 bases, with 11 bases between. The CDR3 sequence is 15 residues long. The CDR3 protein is CASSLDRDWAYEQYF. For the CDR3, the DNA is TGTGCCAGCAGCTTAGATCGGGACTGGGCCTACGAGCAGTACTTC.

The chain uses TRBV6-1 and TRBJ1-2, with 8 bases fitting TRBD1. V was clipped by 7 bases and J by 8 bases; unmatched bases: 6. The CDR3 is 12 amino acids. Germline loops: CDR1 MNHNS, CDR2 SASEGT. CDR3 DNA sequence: TGTGCCAGCACAGGGGGCGCGGGAGGCTACACCTTC. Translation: CASTGGAGGYTF.

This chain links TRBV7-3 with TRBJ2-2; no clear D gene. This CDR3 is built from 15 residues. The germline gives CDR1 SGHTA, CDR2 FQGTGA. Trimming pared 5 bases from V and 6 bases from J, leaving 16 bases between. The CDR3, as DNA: TGTGCCAGCAGCGTCTCTAGTGCTGGGGCCGGGGAGCTGTTTTTT. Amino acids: CASSVSSAGAGELFF.

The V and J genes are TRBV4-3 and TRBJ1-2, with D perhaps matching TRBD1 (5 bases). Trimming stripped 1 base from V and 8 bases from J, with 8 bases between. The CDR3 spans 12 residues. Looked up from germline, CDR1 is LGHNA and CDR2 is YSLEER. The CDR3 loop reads CASSQGTGGYTF. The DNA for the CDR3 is TGCGCCAGCAGCCAAGGTACAGGCGGCTACACCTTC.

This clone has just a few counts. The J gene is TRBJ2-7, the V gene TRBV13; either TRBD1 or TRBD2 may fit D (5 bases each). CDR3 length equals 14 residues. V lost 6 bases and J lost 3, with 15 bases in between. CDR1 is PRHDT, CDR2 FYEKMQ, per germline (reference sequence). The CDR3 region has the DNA TGTGCCAGCAGTCCCGGGGCGGTCTACTACGAGCAGTACTTC. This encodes CASSPGAVYYEQYF.

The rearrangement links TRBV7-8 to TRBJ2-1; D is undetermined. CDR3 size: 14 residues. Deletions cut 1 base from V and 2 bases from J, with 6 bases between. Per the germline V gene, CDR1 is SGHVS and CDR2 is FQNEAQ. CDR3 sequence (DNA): TGTGCCAGCAGCTTAGGTCCCGCCTACAATGAGCAGTTCTTC. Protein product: CASSLGPAYNEQFF.

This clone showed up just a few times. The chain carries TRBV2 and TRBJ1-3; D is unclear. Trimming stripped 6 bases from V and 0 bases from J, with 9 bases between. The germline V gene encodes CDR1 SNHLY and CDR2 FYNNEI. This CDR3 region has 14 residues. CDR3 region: CASSPTRSGNTIYF. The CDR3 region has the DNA TGTGCCAGCAGCCCCACACGCTCTGGAAACACCATATATTTT. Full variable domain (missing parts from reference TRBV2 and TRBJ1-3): EPEVTQTPSHQVTQMGQEVILRCVPISNHLYFYWYRQILGQKVEFLVSFYNNEISEKSEIFDDQFSVERPDGSNFTLKIRSTKLEDSAMYFCASSPTRSGNTIYFGEGSWLTVV.

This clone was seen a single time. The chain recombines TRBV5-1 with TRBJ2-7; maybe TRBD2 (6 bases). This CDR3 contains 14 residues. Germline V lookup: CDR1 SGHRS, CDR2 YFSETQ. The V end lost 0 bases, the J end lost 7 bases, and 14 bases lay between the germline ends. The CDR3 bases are TGCGCCAGCAGCTTGGGCGGAGCGGCGGGGGAGCAGTACTTC. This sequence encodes CASSLGGAAGEQYF.

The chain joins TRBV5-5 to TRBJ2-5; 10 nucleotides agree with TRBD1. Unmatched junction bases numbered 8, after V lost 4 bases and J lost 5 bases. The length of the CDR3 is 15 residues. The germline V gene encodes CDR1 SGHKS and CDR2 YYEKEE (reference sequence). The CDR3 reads CASSTRGQGKETQYF. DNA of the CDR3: TGTGCCAGCAGCACAAGGGGACAGGGGAAGGAGACCCAGTACTTC.

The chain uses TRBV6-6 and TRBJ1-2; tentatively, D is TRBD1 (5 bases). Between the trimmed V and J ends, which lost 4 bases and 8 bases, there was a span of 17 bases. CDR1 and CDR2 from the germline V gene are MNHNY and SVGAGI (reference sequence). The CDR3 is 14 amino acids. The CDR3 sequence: CASSFSHRSKGYTF. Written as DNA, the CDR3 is TGTGCCAGCAGTTTTTCTCACAGGTCCAAGGGCTACACCTTC.